This T cell receptor beta chain was profiled in a study of T cell clusters in autoimmune cytopenias. Study at large: The median distinct TRB clonotype count was about 2,400 per sample, from a median around 49,000 reads. General study points: TRB repertoire shifts in secondary cytopenia and chronic lymphocytic leukemia mostly reflected lymphoma, not autoimmunity. A dominant lymphoma-associated repertoire apparently masked the cluster-lack signature in secondary cytopenia versus chronic lymphocytic leukemia.

Comments on this clonotype: The antigen remains unidentified.

TRB rearrangements were amplified by touch-down multiplex PCR with mixed TRB-A/B primers. TCRdb re-called the multiplex PCR reads, yielding one record per CDR3 amino acid sequence without DNA. The sample spans about 8,400 distinct CDR3 sequences; the ten largest clones claim about 4.7%. TRB was amplified from 250 ng of peripheral blood genomic DNA per sample. This clonotype originated in a human donor with an autoimmune cytopenia or autoimmune hepatitis (not recorded which). Material: peripheral blood.

The CDR3 reads CASSSGRREGLGETQYF. The V and J genes are TRBV11-2 and TRBJ2-5; TCRdb calls TRBD2, which cannot be checked without DNA. This CDR3 is 17 amino acids long. Germline lookup yields CDR1 SGHAT and CDR2 FQNNGV.